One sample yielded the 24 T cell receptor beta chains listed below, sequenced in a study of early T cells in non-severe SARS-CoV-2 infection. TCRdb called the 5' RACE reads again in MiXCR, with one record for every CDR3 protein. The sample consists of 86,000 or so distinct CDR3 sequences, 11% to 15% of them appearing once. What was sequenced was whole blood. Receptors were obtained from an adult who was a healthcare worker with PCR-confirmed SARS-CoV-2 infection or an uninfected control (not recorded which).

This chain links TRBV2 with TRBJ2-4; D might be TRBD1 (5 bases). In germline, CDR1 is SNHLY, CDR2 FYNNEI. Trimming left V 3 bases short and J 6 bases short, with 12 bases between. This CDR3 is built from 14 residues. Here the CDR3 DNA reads TGTGCCAGCAGTGACATGGCGACAGTAAACATTCAGTACTTC. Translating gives CASSDMATVNIQYF.

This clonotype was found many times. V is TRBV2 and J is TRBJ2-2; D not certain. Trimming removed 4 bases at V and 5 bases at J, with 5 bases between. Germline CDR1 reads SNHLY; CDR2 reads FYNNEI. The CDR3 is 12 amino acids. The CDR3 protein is CASSVRTGELFF. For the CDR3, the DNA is TGTGCCAGCAGTGTAAGAACCGGGGAGCTGTTTTTT.

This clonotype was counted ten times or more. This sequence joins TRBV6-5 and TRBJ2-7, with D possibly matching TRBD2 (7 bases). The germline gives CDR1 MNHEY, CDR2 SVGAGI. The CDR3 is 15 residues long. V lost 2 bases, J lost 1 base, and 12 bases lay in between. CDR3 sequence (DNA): TGTGCCAGCAGTTACGGGGAGGGGGGGTCCTACGAGCAGTACTTC. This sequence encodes CASSYGEGGSYEQYF.

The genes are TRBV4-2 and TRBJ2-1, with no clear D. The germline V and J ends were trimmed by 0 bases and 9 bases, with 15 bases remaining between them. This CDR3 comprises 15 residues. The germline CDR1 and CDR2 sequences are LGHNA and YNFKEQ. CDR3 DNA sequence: TGTGCCAGCAGCCAAGAGGACGGCAGCCTAGGTGAGCAGTTCTTC. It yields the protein CASSQEDGSLGEQFF.

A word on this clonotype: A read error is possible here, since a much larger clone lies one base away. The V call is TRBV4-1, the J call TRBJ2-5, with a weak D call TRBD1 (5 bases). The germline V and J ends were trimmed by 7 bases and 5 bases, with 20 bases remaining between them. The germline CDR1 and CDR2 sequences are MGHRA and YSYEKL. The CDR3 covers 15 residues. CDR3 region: CASNPNAGSEETQYF. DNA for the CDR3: TGCGCCAGCAACCCAAACGCAGGGTCAGAGGAGACCCAGTACTTC.

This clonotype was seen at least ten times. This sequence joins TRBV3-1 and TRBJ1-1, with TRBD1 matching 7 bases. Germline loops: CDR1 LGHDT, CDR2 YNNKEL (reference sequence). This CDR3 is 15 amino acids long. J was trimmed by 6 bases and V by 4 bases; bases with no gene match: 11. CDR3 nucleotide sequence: TGTGCCAGCAGCCGACAGGGAGGTGATGTGCCTGAAGCTTTCTTT. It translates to CASSRQGGDVPEAFF. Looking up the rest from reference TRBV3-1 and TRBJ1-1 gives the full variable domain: DTAVSQTPKYLVTQMGNDKSIKCEQNLGHDTMYWYKQDSKKFLKIMFSYNNKELIINETVPNRFSPKSPDKAHLNLHINSLELGDSAVYFCASSRQGGDVPEAFFGQGTRLTVV.

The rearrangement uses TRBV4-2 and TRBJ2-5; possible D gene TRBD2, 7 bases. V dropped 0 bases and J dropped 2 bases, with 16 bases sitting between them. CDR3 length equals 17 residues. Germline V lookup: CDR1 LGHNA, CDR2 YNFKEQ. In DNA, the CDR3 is TGTGCCAGCAGCCAAGATGGGGCGGGGGCTCCACAAGAGACCCAGTACTTC. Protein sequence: CASSQDGAGAPQETQYF.

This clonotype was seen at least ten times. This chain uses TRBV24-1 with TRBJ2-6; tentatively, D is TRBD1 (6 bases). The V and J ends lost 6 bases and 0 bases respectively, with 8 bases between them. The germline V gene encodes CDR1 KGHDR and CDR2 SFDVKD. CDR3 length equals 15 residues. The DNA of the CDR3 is TGTGCCACCAGTTTGACAGGCTCTGGGGCCAACGTCCTGACTTTC. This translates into CATSLTGSGANVLTF.

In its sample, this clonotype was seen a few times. CDR3 in DNA: TGTGCCAGCAGCTCTAGCACTAGCGGGGCGATAGATACGCAGTATTTT. Amino acid sequence: CASSSSTSGAIDTQYF. This chain uses TRBV12-3 or TRBV12-4 with TRBJ2-3, with TRBD2 identical over 10 bases. The CDR3 has 16 amino acids. V was clipped by 6 bases and J by 5 bases; unmatched bases: 11.

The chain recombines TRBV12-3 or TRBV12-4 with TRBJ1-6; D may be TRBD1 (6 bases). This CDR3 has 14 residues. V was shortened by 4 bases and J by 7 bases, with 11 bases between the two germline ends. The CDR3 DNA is TGTGCCAGCAGTTCACAGGGAGAGAATTCACCCCTCCACTTT. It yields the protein CASSSQGENSPLHF.

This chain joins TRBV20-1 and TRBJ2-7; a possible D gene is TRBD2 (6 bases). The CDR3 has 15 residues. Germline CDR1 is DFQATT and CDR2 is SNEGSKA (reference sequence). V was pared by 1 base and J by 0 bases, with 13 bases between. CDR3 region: CSARVGGGNSYEQYF. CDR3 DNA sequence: TGCAGTGCTAGAGTTGGTGGCGGGAACTCCTACGAGCAGTACTTC.

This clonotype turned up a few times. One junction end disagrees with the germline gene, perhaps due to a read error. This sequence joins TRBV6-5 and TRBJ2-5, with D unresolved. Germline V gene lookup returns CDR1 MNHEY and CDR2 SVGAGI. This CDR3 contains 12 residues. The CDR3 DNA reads TGTGCCAGCAGTTACTCGACTGGGCCCCCCAGTTTC. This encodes CASSYSTGPPSF.

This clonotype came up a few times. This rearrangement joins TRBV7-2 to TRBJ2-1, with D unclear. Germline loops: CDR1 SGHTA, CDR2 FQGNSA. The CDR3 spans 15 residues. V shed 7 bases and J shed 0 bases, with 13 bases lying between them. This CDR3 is CASMSAANSYNEQFF. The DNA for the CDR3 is TGTGCCAGCATGTCTGCGGCCAACTCCTACAATGAGCAGTTCTTC.

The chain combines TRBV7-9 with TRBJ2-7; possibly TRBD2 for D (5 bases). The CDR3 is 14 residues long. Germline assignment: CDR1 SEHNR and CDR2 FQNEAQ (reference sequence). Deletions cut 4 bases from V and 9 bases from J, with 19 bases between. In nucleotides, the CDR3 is TGTGCCAGCAGCTCCCCCGTCGGGGATGAGCGGCAGTACTTC. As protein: CASSSPVGDERQYF.

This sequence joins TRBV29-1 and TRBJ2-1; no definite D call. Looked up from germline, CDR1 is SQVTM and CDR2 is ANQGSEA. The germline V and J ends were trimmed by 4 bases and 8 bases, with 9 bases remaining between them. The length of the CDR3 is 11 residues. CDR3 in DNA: TGCAGCGTTGGTCCCACGGATGAGCAGTTCTTC. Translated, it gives CSVGPTDEQFF.

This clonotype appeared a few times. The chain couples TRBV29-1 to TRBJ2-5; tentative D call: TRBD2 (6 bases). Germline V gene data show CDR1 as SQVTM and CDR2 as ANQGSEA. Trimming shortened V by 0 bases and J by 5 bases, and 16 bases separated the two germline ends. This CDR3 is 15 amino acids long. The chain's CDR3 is CSVEDRRAGGETQYF. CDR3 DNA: TGCAGCGTTGAAGATCGGAGGGCAGGAGGCGAGACCCAGTACTTC.

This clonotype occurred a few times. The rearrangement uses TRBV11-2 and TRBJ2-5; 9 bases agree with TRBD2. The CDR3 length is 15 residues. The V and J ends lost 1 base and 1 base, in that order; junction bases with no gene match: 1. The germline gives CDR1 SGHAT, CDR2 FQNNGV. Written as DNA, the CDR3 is TGTGCCAGCAGCTTAGCTAGCGGGACCCAAGAGACCCAGTACTTC. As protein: CASSLASGTQETQYF. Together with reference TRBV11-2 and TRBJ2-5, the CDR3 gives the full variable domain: EAGVAQSPRYKIIEKRQSVAFWCNPISGHATLYWYQQILGQGPKLLIQFQNNGVVDDSQLPKDRFSAERLKGVDSTLKIQPAKLEDSAVYLCASSLASGTQETQYFGPGTRLLVL.

DNA of the CDR3: TGTGCCAGCAGCGGGGCGACCCCCCATGAGCAGTTCTTC. It encodes CASSGATPHEQFF. The chain links TRBV9 to TRBJ2-1; D gene uncertain. The CDR3 totals 13 residues. CDR1 is SGDLS, CDR2 YYNGEE, per germline. V gave up 3 bases and J gave up 8 bases, with 12 bases separating them. Variable domain in full (rest from reference TRBV9 and TRBJ2-1): DSGVTQTPKHLITATGQRVTLRCSPRSGDLSVYWYQQSLDQGLQFLIQYYNGEERAKGNILERFSAQQFPDLHSELNLSSLELGDSALYFCASSGATPHEQFFGPGTRLTVL.

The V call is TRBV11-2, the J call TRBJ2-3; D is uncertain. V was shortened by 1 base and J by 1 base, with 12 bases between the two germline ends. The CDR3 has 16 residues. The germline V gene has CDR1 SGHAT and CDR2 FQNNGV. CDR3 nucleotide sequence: TGTGCCAGCAGCTTAGTGGTCTTCGCGCGCACAGATACGCAGTATTTT. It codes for CASSLVVFARTDTQYF. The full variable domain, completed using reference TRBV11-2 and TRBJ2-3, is EAGVAQSPRYKIIEKRQSVAFWCNPISGHATLYWYQQILGQGPKLLIQFQNNGVVDDSQLPKDRFSAERLKGVDSTLKIQPAKLEDSAVYLCASSLVVFARTDTQYFGPGTRLTVL.

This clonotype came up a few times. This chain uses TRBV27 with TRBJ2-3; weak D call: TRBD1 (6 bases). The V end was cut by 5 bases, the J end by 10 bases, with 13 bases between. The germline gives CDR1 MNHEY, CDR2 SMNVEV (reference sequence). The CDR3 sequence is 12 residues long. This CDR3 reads CASSATGNSQYF. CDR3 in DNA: TGTGCCAGCAGTGCCACAGGGAACTCGCAGTATTTT.

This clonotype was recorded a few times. CDR3 nucleotide sequence: TGTGCCAGCAGTCCTCAGCCCCAGCATTTT. Protein product: CASSPQPQHF. The V call is TRBV6-5, the J call TRBJ1-5; D uncertain. The germline V and J ends were trimmed by 5 bases and 6 bases, with 2 bases remaining between them. Germline lookup yields CDR1 MNHEY and CDR2 SVGAGI. The CDR3 totals 10 residues.

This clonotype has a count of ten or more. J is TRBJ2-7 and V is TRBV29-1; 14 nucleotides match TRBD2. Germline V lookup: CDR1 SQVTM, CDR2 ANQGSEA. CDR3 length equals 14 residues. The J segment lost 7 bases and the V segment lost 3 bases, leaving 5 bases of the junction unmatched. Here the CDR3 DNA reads TGCAGCGTTGAGGGGACTAGCGGGAGCGAAGAGCAGTACTTC. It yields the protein CSVEGTSGSEEQYF.

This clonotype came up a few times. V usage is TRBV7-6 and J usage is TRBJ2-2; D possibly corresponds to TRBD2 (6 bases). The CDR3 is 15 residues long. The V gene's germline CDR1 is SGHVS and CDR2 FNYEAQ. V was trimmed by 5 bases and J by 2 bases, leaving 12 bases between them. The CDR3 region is CASSAGTGNTGELFF. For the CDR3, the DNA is TGTGCCAGCAGCGCCGGGACTGGCAACACCGGGGAGCTGTTTTTT. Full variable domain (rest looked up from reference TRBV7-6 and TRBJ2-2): GAGVSQSPRYKVTKRGQDVALRCDPISGHVSLYWYRQALGQGPEFLTYFNYEAQQDKSGLPNDRFSAERPEGSISTLTIQRTEQRDSAMYRCASSAGTGNTGELFFGEGSRLTVL.

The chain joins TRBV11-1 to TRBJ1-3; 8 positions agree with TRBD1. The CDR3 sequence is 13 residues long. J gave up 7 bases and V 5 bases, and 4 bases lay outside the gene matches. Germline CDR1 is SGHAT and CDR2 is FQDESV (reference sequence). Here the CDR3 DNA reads TGTGCCAGCAGCATGGACAGGGTGAACACCATATATTTT. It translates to CASSMDRVNTIYF.